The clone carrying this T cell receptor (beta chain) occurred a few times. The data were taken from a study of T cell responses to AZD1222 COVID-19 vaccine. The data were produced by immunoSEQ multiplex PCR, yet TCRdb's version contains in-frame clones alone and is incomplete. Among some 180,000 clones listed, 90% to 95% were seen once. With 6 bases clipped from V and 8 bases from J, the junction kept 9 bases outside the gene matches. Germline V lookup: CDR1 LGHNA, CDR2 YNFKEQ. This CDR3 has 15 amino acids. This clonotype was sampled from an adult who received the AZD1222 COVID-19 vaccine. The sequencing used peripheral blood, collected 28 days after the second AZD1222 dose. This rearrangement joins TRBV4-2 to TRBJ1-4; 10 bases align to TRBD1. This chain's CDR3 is CASSWDRDRGEKLFF. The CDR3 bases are TGTGCCAGCAGTTGGGACCGGGACAGGGGAGAAAAACTGTTTTTT.